This passage covers 15 T cell receptor beta chains from one sample sequenced in a study of T cells in tuberculosis. After thawing and overnight rest, PBMC were stained with GMM-loaded CD1B tetramer, viability dye and anti-CD3 for sorting. The CD1B tetramers carried C32 glucose monomycolate purified from Rhodococcus equi. This table comes from immunoSEQ multiplex PCR, and its TCRdb copy is limited to in-frame clones, with some not included. This sample carries tens of thousands of clones, more than 75% of them seen once, and the ten largest clones take approximately 2%. The material sequenced was CD1b-GMM tetramer-negative cells sorted from PBMCs. All receptors come from an adult woman with latent tuberculosis.

The chain recombines TRBV7-2 with TRBJ2-1; 12 nucleotides agree with TRBD2. The CDR3 spans 17 residues. With V trimmed by 5 bases and J by 3 bases, 8 bases remained unmatched. Germline V gene data show CDR1 as SGHTA and CDR2 as FQGNSA. The CDR3 DNA is TGTGCCAGCAGCCCGACCCTAGCGGGGGGGCGCTACAATGAGCAGTTCTTC. Protein product: CASSPTLAGGRYNEQFF.

This sequence joins TRBV9 and TRBJ1-4; D may be TRBD1 (6 bases). CDR3 length equals 13 residues. Trimming cost V 7 bases and J 3 bases, with 10 bases left between them. Looked up from germline, CDR1 is SGDLS and CDR2 is YYNGEE. The CDR3 coding sequence is TGTGCCAGCCGAGGACAGTCTAATGAAAAACTGTTTTTT. Translated, it gives CASRGQSNEKLFF.

The chain is built from TRBV29-1 and TRBJ2-1, with 8 bases lining up with TRBD1. The germline V gene has CDR1 SQVTM and CDR2 ANQGSEA. J lost 0 bases, V lost 4 bases, and 8 bases had no gene match. The CDR3 runs to 16 residues. The CDR3 reads CSVATGDHFSYNEQFF. In nucleotides, the CDR3 is TGCAGCGTTGCGACAGGGGATCACTTCTCCTACAATGAGCAGTTCTTC.

J is TRBJ2-7 and V is TRBV5-1, with 8 bases fitting TRBD2. CDR3 length: 14 amino acids. Trimming removed 0 bases from V and 6 bases from J; junction bases left unmatched: 5. Germline CDR1 reads SGHRS; CDR2 reads YFSETQ. This chain's CDR3 is CASSLEVGGAEQYF. DNA for the CDR3: TGCGCCAGCAGCTTGGAAGTCGGGGGGGCCGAGCAGTACTTC.

This chain connects TRBV2 to TRBJ1-6; D remains unclear. Looked up from germline, CDR1 is SNHLY and CDR2 is FYNNEI. Deletions cut 5 bases from V and 1 base from J, with 9 bases between. The CDR3 runs 15 residues. The CDR3 sequence: CASSSGGSYNSPLHF. In DNA form, the CDR3 reads TGTGCCAGCAGTAGTGGCGGATCCTATAATTCACCCCTCCACTTT.

This chain connects TRBV5-1 to TRBJ2-3; 8 positions match TRBD2. From germline, CDR1 is SGHRS and CDR2 YFSETQ. Losses at the gene ends were 8 bases for V and 14 bases for J; bases not matched to a gene: 10. The CDR3 length is 11 residues. This CDR3 is CARSPGGGGYF. The CDR3 DNA is TGCGCCAGATCACCGGGGGGGGGTGGGTATTTT.

The V call is TRBV7-9, the J call TRBJ1-2; tentative D call: TRBD1 (6 bases). The length of the CDR3 is 16 residues. V was clipped by 5 bases and J by 0 bases, with 16 bases between them. Germline-derived CDR1 and CDR2 are SEHNR and FQNEAQ (reference sequence). Here the CDR3 reads CASSVLQGHPNYGYTF. CDR3 bases: TGTGCCAGCAGCGTCCTACAGGGCCACCCTAACTATGGCTACACCTTC.

The chain combines TRBV5-6 with TRBJ2-2, with 7 bases identical to TRBD1. This CDR3 is built from 15 residues. V lost 4 bases to trimming and J lost 6 bases; unmatched junction nucleotides: 9. Germline-derived CDR1 and CDR2 are SGHDT and YYEEEE. CDR3 DNA sequence: TGTGCCAGCAGCCCAGACCCGACAGGGCCCGGGGAGCTGTTTTTT. It is translated as CASSPDPTGPGELFF. Supplemented by reference TRBV5-6 and TRBJ2-2, the full variable domain reads DAGVTQSPTHLIKTRGQQVTLRCSPKSGHDTVSWYQQALGQGPQFIFQYYEEEERQRGNFPDRFSGHQFPNYSSELNVNALLLGDSALYLCASSPDPTGPGELFFGEGSRLTVL.

The chain joins TRBV7-9 to TRBJ2-7; D is ambiguous. From germline, CDR1 is SEHNR and CDR2 FQNEAQ (reference sequence). This CDR3 spans 13 amino acids. V was pared by 1 base and J by 7 bases, with 11 bases between. The CDR3 sequence is CASSLDQVREQYF. Written as DNA, the CDR3 is TGTGCCAGCAGCTTAGATCAGGTCAGGGAGCAGTACTTC.

The sample holds a few counts of this clone. V is TRBV5-1 and J is TRBJ1-1, with unresolved D. CDR1 is SGHRS, CDR2 YFSETQ, per germline. The V end lost 1 base, the J end lost 1 base, and 5 bases lay between the germline ends. The CDR3 is 13 residues long. The CDR3 region is CASSLTPNTEAFF. CDR3 nucleotide sequence: TGCGCCAGCAGCTTGACACCGAACACTGAAGCTTTCTTT.

This chain connects TRBV5-1 to TRBJ1-6; D is possibly TRBD1 (5 bases). The V gene lost 4 bases and the J gene lost 7 bases, with 18 bases spanning the gap. Germline CDR1 and CDR2: SGHRS and YFSETQ. This CDR3 is built from 16 residues. Here the CDR3 reads CASSPGIGVSNSPLHF. The CDR3 DNA reads as TGCGCCAGCAGCCCTGGAATAGGGGTTTCAAATTCACCCCTCCACTTT.

The rearrangement uses TRBV5-1 and TRBJ1-1; D is undetermined. CDR3 length equals 14 residues. Deletions cut 2 bases from V and 3 bases from J, with 11 bases between. Germline V lookup: CDR1 SGHRS, CDR2 YFSETQ. CDR3 residues: CASSLGLRDTEAFF. DNA of the CDR3: TGCGCCAGCAGCTTAGGATTGAGGGACACTGAAGCTTTCTTT.

The rearrangement joins TRBV15 to TRBJ2-2; 7 nucleotides line up with TRBD1. V was clipped by 4 bases and J by 7 bases; unmatched bases: 9. Germline V gene data show CDR1 as LNHNV and CDR2 as YYDKDF (reference sequence). The CDR3 runs to 15 residues. The CDR3 DNA is TGTGCCACCAGCACCCCCGAGACAGGGCACGGGGAGCTGTTTTTT. It codes for CATSTPETGHGELFF. The full variable domain, its missing parts supplied by reference TRBV15 and TRBJ2-2, is DAMVIQNPRYQVTQFGKPVTLSCSQTLNHNVMYWYQQKSSQAPKLLFHYYDKDFNNEADTPDNFQSRRPNTSFCFLDIRSPGLGDTAMYLCATSTPETGHGELFFGEGSRLTVL.

V usage is TRBV6-1 and J usage is TRBJ1-1, with 7 nucleotides matching TRBD1. This CDR3 region has 14 residues. V lost 6 bases, J lost 1 base, and 5 bases stayed unmatched. Germline V lookup: CDR1 MNHNS, CDR2 SASEGT. The CDR3 DNA sequence: TGTGCCAGCAGATACCGACAGGGGAACACTGAAGCTTTCTTT. This encodes CASRYRQGNTEAFF.

This chain joins TRBV27 and TRBJ1-2; 8 bases match TRBD1. This CDR3 has 11 residues. Germline V lookup: CDR1 MNHEY, CDR2 SMNVEV (reference sequence). V dropped 5 bases and J dropped 7; count of bases not matched to a gene: 0. This CDR3 is CASSQGAGYTF. In nucleotides, the CDR3 is TGTGCCAGCAGTCAGGGGGCTGGCTACACCTTC.